This T cell receptor beta chain is drawn from a study of CXCR3-negative and CXCR3-positive naive CD8 T cells. At the level of the study: Sequencing gave approximately 140 million TRB reads overall, about 1.5 +/- 0.3 million per library. Overall study findings and caveats: Greater hydrophobicity was found in TRB CDR3s of CXCR3-positive naive cells than of CXCR3-negative naive cells. High diversity, comparable across both naive subsets, contrasted with much lower diversity in memory CD8+ cells.

Remarks on this clonotype: Antigen unknown.

CDR1 is SQVTM and CDR2 is ANQGSEA in the germline V gene. CDR3 length equals 14 residues. Preparation of TRB cDNA libraries relied on 5' RACE carrying UMI labels. TCRdb reprocessed the 5' RACE reads, with one entry per CDR3 protein and no DNA. Its clone listing holds 90,000 to 150,000 distinct CDR3 sequences. The sequencing input was naive CXCR3+ CD8+ T cells from blood. Sample subset: CD45RO-CCR7+CD27+CD95- naive CD8+ T cells expressing CXCR3 (TNR3+). The origin of this receptor is a human donor in good health. Some clones in this sample may be carry-over from other donors' samples. This chain links TRBV29-1 with TRBJ2-3. This CDR3 reads CSVNGLFNTDTQYF.